Listed below are T cell receptor beta chains from one sample, sequenced in a study of blood T cell repertoires in COVID-19. TCRdb's copy holds only in-frame clones and misses some; the assay was immunoSEQ multiplex PCR. The data hold 200,000 to 250,000 clones, with 88% observed a single time. The specimen was PBMCs or T cells enriched from blood (not recorded which). These receptors came from a woman younger than 45 who had recovered from COVID-19. Both conserved end residues are part of each CDR3. The order of the fields is J gene, clone size, D gene, V gene, CDR3 protein, CDR3 DNA. The D gene is left open where the match is weak. Clone size is given for some rows only: seen once, a few or many times, or a class if the clone is expanded.

j_call: TRBJ1-2; clone_size: -; d_call: TRBD1; v_call: TRBV7-2; cdr3_aa: CASSLAGGQGASGYTF; cdr3_nt: TGTGCCAGCAGCTTAGCTGGGGGGCAGGGGGCGAGTGGCTACACCTTC
j_call: TRBJ1-3; clone_size: few; d_call: -; v_call: TRBV19; cdr3_aa: CASSQTRGNTIYF; cdr3_nt: TGTGCCAGTAGCCAAACGCGGGGAAACACCATATATTTT
j_call: TRBJ1-4; clone_size: -; d_call: TRBD1; v_call: TRBV6-5; cdr3_aa: CASSPRTGGGEKLFF; cdr3_nt: TGTGCCAGCAGCCCCCGGACAGGGGGGGGTGAAAAACTGTTTTTT
j_call: TRBJ2-3; clone_size: -; d_call: -; v_call: TRBV6-2/TRBV6-3; cdr3_aa: CASSYLRGGDTQYF; cdr3_nt: TGTGCCAGCAGTTATCTCAGGGGCGGAGATACGCAGTATTTT
j_call: TRBJ1-1; clone_size: -; d_call: TRBD1; v_call: TRBV27; cdr3_aa: CASSLLKGQEAFF; cdr3_nt: TGTGCCAGCAGCCTACTCAAGGGACAGGAAGCTTTCTTT
j_call: TRBJ2-3; clone_size: -; d_call: -; v_call: TRBV5-6; cdr3_aa: CASSVLGGRDTQYF; cdr3_nt: TGTGCCAGCAGCGTGCTCGGGGGTAGGGATACGCAGTATTTT
j_call: TRBJ1-1; clone_size: -; d_call: TRBD1; v_call: TRBV27; cdr3_aa: CASKLDRGFTEAFF; cdr3_nt: TGTGCCAGCAAACTGGACAGGGGGTTCACTGAAGCTTTCTTT
j_call: TRBJ2-3; clone_size: -; d_call: -; v_call: TRBV4-2; cdr3_aa: CASSSRVSPFHTDTQYF; cdr3_nt: TGTGCCAGCAGCTCCCGAGTCTCCCCCTTTCACACAGATACGCAGTATTTT
j_call: TRBJ2-2; clone_size: -; d_call: TRBD1; v_call: TRBV7-9; cdr3_aa: CASSPDPTGNTGELFF; cdr3_nt: TGTGCCAGCAGCCCGGACCCGACAGGGAATACCGGGGAGCTGTTTTTT
j_call: TRBJ2-5; clone_size: few; d_call: TRBD2; v_call: TRBV7-2; cdr3_aa: CASSTQAGGLETQYF; cdr3_nt: TGTGCCAGCAGCACACAAGCGGGGGGACTAGAGACCCAGTACTTC
j_call: TRBJ2-3; clone_size: -; d_call: -; v_call: TRBV4-3; cdr3_aa: CASSQDISTDTQYF; cdr3_nt: TGCGCCAGCAGCCAAGATATAAGCACAGATACGCAGTATTTT
j_call: TRBJ1-3; clone_size: -; d_call: -; v_call: TRBV2; cdr3_aa: CASSAPLAESSGNTIYF; cdr3_nt: TGTGCCAGCAGTGCCCCGCTTGCAGAATCCTCTGGAAACACCATATATTTT
j_call: TRBJ1-2; clone_size: -; d_call: -; v_call: TRBV2; cdr3_aa: CASSEGVGGRGYTF; cdr3_nt: TGTGCCAGCAGTGAAGGGGTGGGGGGTCGTGGCTACACCTTC
j_call: TRBJ1-5; clone_size: few; d_call: TRBD1; v_call: TRBV4-1; cdr3_aa: CASSQVIATGDNQPQHF; cdr3_nt: TGCGCCAGCAGCCAAGTGATAGCGACAGGGGACAATCAGCCCCAGCATTTT
j_call: TRBJ1-2; clone_size: -; d_call: TRBD1; v_call: TRBV7-2; cdr3_aa: CASSFSGTGKHGYTF; cdr3_nt: TGTGCCAGCAGCTTTTCCGGGACAGGGAAACATGGCTACACCTTC
j_call: TRBJ1-5; clone_size: -; d_call: TRBD1; v_call: TRBV4-1; cdr3_aa: CASSQEAGTGDQPQHF; cdr3_nt: TGCGCCAGCAGCCAAGAGGCCGGGACAGGGGATCAGCCCCAGCATTTT
j_call: TRBJ1-1; clone_size: -; d_call: -; v_call: TRBV12-3/TRBV12-4; cdr3_aa: CASSPRRTEAFF; cdr3_nt: TGTGCCAGCAGTCCCCGGAGGACTGAAGCTTTCTTT
j_call: TRBJ1-2; clone_size: -; d_call: TRBD1; v_call: TRBV27; cdr3_aa: CASSINIDRGPNYGYTF; cdr3_nt: TGTGCCAGCAGTATAAACATAGACAGGGGCCCTAACTATGGCTACACCTTC
j_call: TRBJ2-2; clone_size: once; d_call: -; v_call: TRBV4-2; cdr3_aa: CASSQDWGNTGELFF; cdr3_nt: TGTGCCAGCAGCCAAGATTGGGGCAACACCGGGGAGCTGTTTTTT
j_call: TRBJ1-4; clone_size: -; d_call: -; v_call: TRBV4-3; cdr3_aa: CASSQQGNEKLFF; cdr3_nt: TGCGCCAGCAGCCAACAGGGAAATGAAAAACTGTTTTTT
j_call: TRBJ2-7; clone_size: once; d_call: TRBD1; v_call: TRBV4-3; cdr3_aa: CASSQAATGGYEQYF; cdr3_nt: TGCGCCAGCAGCCAAGCAGCGACAGGGGGTTACGAGCAGTACTTC
j_call: TRBJ1-6; clone_size: -; d_call: -; v_call: TRBV7-9; cdr3_aa: CASSLASQGTTLHF; cdr3_nt: TGTGCCAGCAGCTTAGCAAGTCAGGGTACCACCCTCCACTTT
j_call: TRBJ1-1; clone_size: -; d_call: -; v_call: TRBV5-4; cdr3_aa: CASSSKREVNTEAFF; cdr3_nt: TGTGCCAGCAGCTCGAAGCGGGAAGTGAACACTGAAGCTTTCTTT
j_call: TRBJ1-2; clone_size: -; d_call: -; v_call: TRBV2; cdr3_aa: CASSEAQEGYGYTF; cdr3_nt: TGTGCCAGCAGTGAAGCGCAAGAGGGCTATGGCTACACCTTC